These T cell receptor beta chains were read from a single sample in a study of blood T cell repertoires in COVID-19. Sequencing used immunoSEQ multiplex PCR; TCRdb keeps in-frame clones, though not all of them. The table has just over 60,000 clones, around four fifths seen once; the top ten hold approximately 20%. Sequenced sample: peripheral blood. Receptor source: a man under 40 with COVID-19, enrolled during active disease. Both conserved end residues are part of each CDR3. D genes are given only for firm matches. Not every row has a clone size; where given, it reads once, few, many or a size class.

TGCGCCAGCAGCCAAGCCACCTCTAGCCGGTGGGCCTACGAGCAGTACTTC | CASSQATSSRWAYEQYF | TRBJ2-7 | TRBV4-1 | NA | few
TGTGCCAGCAGTGGAGCTCCGACTAGCGGGAGGGCCCCCGAGCAGTACTTC | CASSGAPTSGRAPEQYF | TRBJ2-7 | TRBV25-1 | TRBD2 | NA
TGCGCCAGCAGCCGAGACAGGGTCCAAGGCGAGCAGTACTTC | CASSRDRVQGEQYF | TRBJ2-7 | TRBV4-3 | TRBD1 | once
TGCAGTGCTGAAAACAGGTCTGAAGCTTTCTTT | CSAENRSEAFF | TRBJ1-1 | TRBV20-1 | NA | few
TGTGCCAGCAGCCTCTCGGGGGGGCTGGAGACCCAGTACTTC | CASSLSGGLETQYF | TRBJ2-5 | TRBV7-2 | TRBD2 | NA
TGTGCCAGCAGTTTAGAGGGAGGGGTACAAGAGACCCAGTACTTC | CASSLEGGVQETQYF | TRBJ2-5 | TRBV27 | TRBD2 | NA
TGTGCCAGCAGTTTTGACGGAGCAGATACGCAGTATTTT | CASSFDGADTQYF | TRBJ2-3 | TRBV12-3/TRBV12-4 | NA | NA
TGTGCCAGCAGTACCATGAGGGGGCGCGGTCAGCCCCAGCATTTT | CASSTMRGRGQPQHF | TRBJ1-5 | TRBV27 | TRBD1 | NA
TGTGCCAGCTCACCCGGGGGAGGCGGAAACACCATATATTTT | CASSPGGGGNTIYF | TRBJ1-3 | TRBV18 | NA | NA
TGTGCCAGCAAGAGTGGGACAGCGAACACCGGGGAGCTGTTTTTT | CASKSGTANTGELFF | TRBJ2-2 | TRBV6-5 | TRBD1 | NA